Presented here are 32 T cell receptor beta chains from one specimen sequenced in a study of blood T cell repertoires in COVID-19. Clones were sequenced by immunoSEQ multiplex PCR, and TCRdb holds only the in-frame ones, with some missing. This table has about 380,000 clones, approximately 90% appearing once. What was sequenced was PBMCs or T cells enriched from blood (not recorded which). These receptor sequences come from a woman between 18 and 30 years old who had recovered from COVID-19.

This sequence joins TRBV30 and TRBJ1-5; a weak D match, TRBD1 (6 bases). From germline, CDR1 is GTSNPN and CDR2 SVGIG (reference sequence). The ends were cut back, 0 bases at V and 5 bases at J, with 11 bases in the middle. CDR3 size: 14 residues. CDR3: CAWSVRAGDQPQHF. The CDR3 nucleotides read TGTGCCTGGAGTGTACGTGCAGGGGATCAGCCCCAGCATTTT.

This chain links TRBV7-3 with TRBJ2-5; D gene ambiguous. Trimming removed 3 bases at V and 0 bases at J, with 5 bases between. The CDR3 runs to 13 residues. The germline gives CDR1 SGHTA, CDR2 FQGTGA. CDR3 DNA: TGTGCCAGCAGCTTCGGGTACCAAGAGACCCAGTACTTC. It specifies CASSFGYQETQYF.

This clone has a handful of counts. The gene calls are TRBV2 and TRBJ1-5; 7 nucleotides agree with TRBD1. The CDR3 contains 13 residues. Germline loops: CDR1 SNHLY, CDR2 FYNNEI. The trim removed 6 bases at V and 5 bases at J, leaving 4 bases unmatched. Here the CDR3 reads CASRRTGDQPQHF. The CDR3 bases are TGTGCCAGCAGAAGGACAGGCGATCAGCCCCAGCATTTT.

The gene calls are TRBV7-9 and TRBJ2-2; D remains ambiguous. V dropped 1 base and J dropped 4 bases, with 7 bases sitting between them. Germline V CDR1 and CDR2: SEHNR, FQNEAQ (reference sequence). CDR3 size: 14 residues. The CDR3 DNA sequence: TGTGCCAGCAGCTTAGTTGCTATCACCGGGGAGCTGTTTTTT. Its protein product is CASSLVAITGELFF.

This clone was seen once. V usage is TRBV5-4 and J usage is TRBJ2-1; maybe TRBD2 (5 bases). V was cut by 0 bases and J by 0 bases, with 10 bases left in between. Germline CDR1 reads SGHNT; CDR2 reads YYREEE (reference sequence). The CDR3 is 16 amino acids. CDR3: CASSLAPSGSYNEQFF. The DNA of the CDR3 is TGTGCCAGCAGCTTGGCTCCCAGCGGCTCCTACAATGAGCAGTTCTTC.

The CDR3, as DNA: TGTGCCAGCAGCCGGAGACCACGGACAGATACGCAGTATTTT. Its protein is CASSRRPRTDTQYF. The genes are TRBV11-2 and TRBJ2-3; D is unresolved. The CDR3 spans 14 residues. The V gene's germline CDR1 is SGHAT and CDR2 FQNNGV. Trimming shortened V by 5 bases and J by 3 bases, and 12 bases separated the two germline ends.

CDR3 residues: CASSSGQGLGYTF. CDR3 bases: TGTGCCAGCAGCTCGGGACAGGGACTCGGCTACACCTTC. The chain couples TRBV7-3 to TRBJ1-2; 9 nucleotides agree with TRBD1. V trimming: 4 bases; J trimming: 8 bases; junction bases outside the gene matches: 5. Germline values: CDR1 SGHTA, CDR2 FQGTGA. CDR3 length: 13 residues.

The CDR3 here is CASSPSTGANTEAFF. The CDR3 coding sequence is TGTGCCAGCTCACCTTCGACAGGGGCAAACACTGAAGCTTTCTTT. The chain is built from TRBV18 and TRBJ1-1; 8 bases are shared with TRBD1. The CDR3 length is 15 residues. Germline V gene lookup returns CDR1 KGHSH and CDR2 LQKENI. Trimming removed 3 bases from V and 2 bases from J; junction bases left unmatched: 5.

This clone was recorded only once. The gene calls are TRBV1 and TRBJ2-3; TRBD2 was called by the table and not checked on the DNA. TRBV1 is labeled a pseudogene. This CDR3 has 17 amino acids. DNA of the CDR3: TGCACCAGCAGCCAGCGGGGTAACCCACCCGACACAGATACGCAGTATTTT. Translating it yields CTSSQRGNPPDTDTQYF.

The chain uses TRBV5-6 and TRBJ1-6, with TRBD1 matching 8 bases. Losses at the gene ends were 3 bases for V and 10 bases for J; bases not matched to a gene: 6. The CDR3 extends over 14 amino acids. In germline, CDR1 is SGHDT, CDR2 YYEEEE. The DNA for the CDR3 is TGTGCCAGCAGCTCACCGACAGGGGTCTCACCCCTCCACTTT. This codes for CASSSPTGVSPLHF.

This chain connects TRBV19 to TRBJ2-3, with a tentative D call TRBD1 (5 bases). The CDR3 loop spans 15 amino acids. Trimming shortened V by 1 base and J by 2 bases, and 10 bases separated the two germline ends. The germline V gene encodes CDR1 LNHDA and CDR2 SQIVND (reference sequence). DNA of the CDR3: TGTGCCAGTAGTATAGGTTGGGGCCCCACAGATACGCAGTATTTT. Encoded protein: CASSIGWGPTDTQYF. The full variable domain, its missing parts supplied by reference TRBV19 and TRBJ2-3, is DGGITQSPKYLFRKEGQNVTLSCEQNLNHDAMYWYRQDPGQGLRLIYYSQIVNDFQKGDIAEGYSVSREKKESFPLTVTSAQKNPTAFYLCASSIGWGPTDTQYFGPGTRLTVL.

The CDR3 DNA is TGTGCCAGCAGCAGCCGAGGGACAGGGAACGACTATGGCTACACCTTC. This translates into CASSSRGTGNDYGYTF. The chain is built from TRBV7-9 and TRBJ1-2; 9 positions match TRBD1. This CDR3 comprises 16 residues. With V trimmed by 5 bases and J by 3 bases, 10 bases remained unmatched. The germline CDR1 and CDR2 sequences are SEHNR and FQNEAQ (reference sequence). The full variable domain, its missing parts supplied by reference TRBV7-9 and TRBJ1-2, is DTGVSQNPRHKITKRGQNVTFRCDPISEHNRLYWYRQTLGQGPEFLTYFQNEAQLEKSRLLSDRFSAERPKGSFSTLEIQRTEQGDSAMYLCASSSRGTGNDYGYTFGSGTRLTVV.

The rearrangement links TRBV2 to TRBJ1-6; no clear D. This CDR3 spans 16 amino acids. V was shortened by 5 bases and J by 8 bases, with 19 bases between the two germline ends. In germline, CDR1 is SNHLY, CDR2 FYNNEI. CDR3 loop: CASSSLFRRFDSPLHF. In DNA form, the CDR3 reads TGTGCCAGCAGTTCTCTCTTCAGGAGGTTTGATTCACCCCTCCACTTT.

The chain has TRBV5-1 and TRBJ1-1, with D hard to call. The ends were cut back, 0 bases at V and 3 bases at J, with 6 bases in the middle. This CDR3 spans 13 amino acids. CDR1 is SGHRS, CDR2 YFSETQ, per germline. The CDR3 reads CASSLGEDTEAFF. The CDR3 DNA is TGCGCCAGCAGCTTGGGAGAGGACACTGAAGCTTTCTTT.

CDR3 loop: CASSPTGESNSPLHF. The CDR3 coding sequence is TGTGCCAGCAGCCCTACAGGGGAGAGTAATTCACCCCTCCACTTT. The chain carries TRBV3-1 (or the pseudogene TRBV3-2) and TRBJ1-6; 7 nucleotides agree with TRBD1. The trim removed 4 bases at V and 6 bases at J, leaving 6 bases unmatched. This CDR3 region has 15 residues. The germline V gene has CDR1 LGHDT and CDR2 YNNKEL (reference sequence).

The chain couples TRBV5-1 to TRBJ1-1, with 9 bases that match TRBD1. The CDR3 loop spans 15 amino acids. With V trimmed by 3 bases and J by 6 bases, 9 bases remained unmatched. CDR1 is SGHRS, CDR2 YFSETQ, per germline. Here the CDR3 DNA reads TGCGCCAGCAGCTCAACCCTAAACAGGGGGCCTGAAGCTTTCTTT. Amino acid sequence: CASSSTLNRGPEAFF.

V and J are TRBV11-2 and TRBJ1-4; possibly TRBD1 for D (6 bases). The V gene's germline CDR1 is SGHAT and CDR2 FQNNGV. This CDR3 region has 16 residues. V dropped 5 bases and J dropped 7 bases, with 20 bases sitting between them. CDR3 bases: TGTGCCAGCAGCCGTAATGCAGGGGCGGGAGGTGAAAAACTGTTTTTT. Translating it yields CASSRNAGAGGEKLFF. Complete variable domain (other parts from reference TRBV11-2 and TRBJ1-4): EAGVAQSPRYKIIEKRQSVAFWCNPISGHATLYWYQQILGQGPKLLIQFQNNGVVDDSQLPKDRFSAERLKGVDSTLKIQPAKLEDSAVYLCASSRNAGAGGEKLFFGSGTQLSVL.

This clone was observed a handful of times. The genes are TRBV27 and TRBJ1-2; the match to TRBD1 covers 8 bases. Germline trimming cut 9 bases from V and 7 bases from J; bases unmatched to any gene: 10. Germline-derived CDR1 and CDR2 are MNHEY and SMNVEV (reference sequence). The CDR3 spans 13 residues. CDR3 nucleotide sequence: TGTGCCAGTTCTGACAGGGGATTAGGTGGCTACACCTTC. Protein sequence: CASSDRGLGGYTF.

CDR3 in amino acids: CASSQDSAAHYGYTF. The CDR3 nucleotides read TGCGCCAGCAGCCAAGATTCGGCGGCGCACTATGGCTACACCTTC. This rearrangement joins TRBV4-1 to TRBJ1-2; D gene ambiguous. V lost 0 bases to trimming and J lost 3 bases, with 11 bases between them. Germline V gene sequence: CDR1 MGHRA, CDR2 YSYEKL. The CDR3 runs 15 residues.

The chain employs TRBV30 and TRBJ2-3; D remains ambiguous. V lost 6 bases to trimming and J lost 4 bases, with 8 bases between them. This CDR3 has 11 amino acids. The germline CDR1 and CDR2 sequences are GTSNPN and SVGIG (reference sequence). CDR3 loop: CACDEADTQYF. The CDR3 DNA reads as TGTGCCTGCGACGAGGCAGATACGCAGTATTTT.

J is TRBJ1-2 and V is TRBV4-1, with a possible D match to TRBD1 (6 bases). CDR1 MGHRA and CDR2 YSYEKL come from the germline V gene. V was cut by 2 bases and J by 3 bases, with 13 bases left in between. The CDR3 runs to 15 residues. In DNA form, the CDR3 reads TGCGCCAGCAGCCAAAGGGAAGCAGGGGACTATGGCTACACCTTC. Its translation: CASSQREAGDYGYTF.

The rearrangement uses TRBV27 and TRBJ1-6, with 10 bases matching TRBD1. The CDR3 spans 15 residues. Germline values: CDR1 MNHEY, CDR2 SMNVEV (reference sequence). With V trimmed by 3 bases and J by 7 bases, 3 bases remained unmatched. CDR3 amino acids: CASSFLDRGNSPLHF. In DNA, the CDR3 is TGTGCCAGCAGTTTCTTGGACAGGGGGAATTCACCCCTCCACTTT.

The chain recombines TRBV5-1 with TRBJ1-1, with 8 bases aligning to TRBD1. This CDR3 is 15 amino acids long. Germline values: CDR1 SGHRS, CDR2 YFSETQ. The junction had 5 bases not matched to a gene; V was cut back by 4 bases and J by 0 bases. CDR3 protein: CASSTGQGMNTEAFF. CDR3 coding DNA: TGCGCCAGCAGCACCGGACAGGGCATGAACACTGAAGCTTTCTTT.

The chain employs TRBV7-2 and TRBJ2-5; the D gene is possibly TRBD2 (5 bases). Germline-derived CDR1 and CDR2 are SGHTA and FQGNSA. The V end was cut by 5 bases, the J end by 4 bases, with 11 bases between. The CDR3 runs 13 residues. CDR3 DNA: TGTGCCAGCAGCCCCGGGATGCTAGAGACCCAGTACTTC. Its protein is CASSPGMLETQYF.

Only one count was recorded for this clone. The genes are TRBV5-4 and TRBJ2-7; 7 nucleotides align to TRBD2. This CDR3 spans 15 amino acids. In germline, CDR1 is SGHNT, CDR2 YYREEE (reference sequence). V was clipped by 4 bases and J by 0 bases; unmatched bases: 7. This CDR3 reads CASSNPTSPSYEQYF. DNA for the CDR3: TGTGCCAGCAGCAACCCGACTAGCCCCTCCTACGAGCAGTACTTC.

The chain combines TRBV24-1 with TRBJ2-4; D is unresolved. Trimming cost V 3 bases and J 2 bases, with 16 bases left between them. CDR1 is KGHDR, CDR2 SFDVKD, per germline. The CDR3 sequence is 17 residues long. The CDR3 reads CATSDVKIDTPKNIQYF. DNA of the CDR3: TGTGCCACCAGTGATGTTAAAATCGACACTCCCAAAAACATTCAGTACTTC.

The chain couples TRBV5-1 to TRBJ2-1; 14 bases map to TRBD2. Germline CDR1 and CDR2: SGHRS and YFSETQ. V shed 4 bases, J shed 2 bases, and the junction held 2 bases outside the gene matches. The CDR3 runs to 16 residues. In nucleotides, the CDR3 is TGCGCCAGCAGCCAGACTAGCGGGGGGGCCTACAATGAGCAGTTCTTC. Translation: CASSQTSGGAYNEQFF.

The V and J genes are TRBV30 and TRBJ1-2; D perhaps matches TRBD1 (6 bases). This CDR3 is 20 amino acids long. V was clipped by 4 bases and J by 1 base, with 31 bases between them. Germline CDR1 GTSNPN, CDR2 SVGIG (reference sequence). CDR3 DNA: TGTGCCTGGACCATAAGGACTCCGGGACAAGGATTCTACCTTAACTATGGCTACACCTTC. Translation gives CAWTIRTPGQGFYLNYGYTF.

This clone has only a few counts. The J gene is TRBJ1-4, the V gene TRBV28; TRBD1 matches at 7 bases. CDR1 is MDHEN and CDR2 is SYDVKM in the germline V gene. Trimming removed 6 bases from V and 5 bases from J; junction bases left unmatched: 9. This CDR3 is 15 amino acids long. The CDR3 loop reads CASSPDRDENEKLFF. The DNA for the CDR3 is TGTGCCAGCAGCCCCGACAGGGATGAAAATGAAAAACTGTTTTTT.

The genes are TRBV2 and TRBJ1-5; D not resolved. The V end was cut by 6 bases, the J end by 3 bases, with 9 bases between. The CDR3 runs 13 residues. Germline V lookup: CDR1 SNHLY, CDR2 FYNNEI. The CDR3 region is CASRNRDNQPQHF. CDR3 DNA sequence: TGTGCCAGCAGAAACCGCGACAATCAGCCCCAGCATTTT.

This chain joins TRBV10-2 and TRBJ1-1; the D gene is possibly TRBD1 (5 bases). The germline V gene encodes CDR1 WSHSY and CDR2 SAAADI. CDR3 length equals 13 residues. V was cut by 3 bases and J by 0 bases, with 5 bases left in between. CDR3 sequence: CASSEGVNTEAFF. As DNA, the CDR3 is TGCGCCAGCAGTGAAGGGGTGAACACTGAAGCTTTCTTT.

This chain's CDR3 is CASSSLKVATGELFF. The CDR3 nucleotides read TGTGCCAGCAGCTCTTTAAAAGTCGCGACCGGGGAGCTGTTTTTT. This chain links TRBV13 with TRBJ2-2, with D uncertain. V lost 4 bases and J 5 bases, leaving 14 bases between the germline ends. The CDR3 runs 15 residues. Germline CDR1 reads PRHDT; CDR2 reads FYEKMQ (reference sequence).